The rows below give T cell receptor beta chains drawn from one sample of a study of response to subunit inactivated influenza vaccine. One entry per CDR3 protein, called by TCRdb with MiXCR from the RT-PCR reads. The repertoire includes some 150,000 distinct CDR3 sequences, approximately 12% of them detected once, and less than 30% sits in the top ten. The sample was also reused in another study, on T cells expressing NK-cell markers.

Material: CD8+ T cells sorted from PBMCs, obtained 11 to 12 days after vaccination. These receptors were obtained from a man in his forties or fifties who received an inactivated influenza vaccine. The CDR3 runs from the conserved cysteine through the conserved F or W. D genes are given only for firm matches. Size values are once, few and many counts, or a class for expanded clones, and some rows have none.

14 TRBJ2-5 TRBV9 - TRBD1 TGTGCCAGCAGCACCGGGACAGGGATGGAGACCCAGTACTTC CASSTGTGMETQYF
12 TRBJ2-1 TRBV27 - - TGTGCCAGCAGTTTCCTAGGAGGGGAGCAGTTCTTC CASSFLGGEQFF
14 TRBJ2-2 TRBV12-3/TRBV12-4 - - TGTGCCAGCAGTTTAGAGGCGAACACCGGGGAGCTGTTTTTT CASSLEANTGELFF
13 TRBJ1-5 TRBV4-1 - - TGCGCCAGCAGCCAAGATTGGGGTCAGCCCCAGCATTTT CASSQDWGQPQHF
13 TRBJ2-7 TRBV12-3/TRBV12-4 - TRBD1 TGTGCCAGCAGGACTACAGGGGGAGGCGAGCAGTACTTC CASRTTGGGEQYF
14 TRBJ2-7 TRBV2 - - TGTGCCAGCAGTGATATCCCCAGTTCCTACGAGCAGTACTTC CASSDIPSSYEQYF
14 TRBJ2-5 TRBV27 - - TGTGCCAGCAGTCTCCGGGACACCCAAGAGACCCAGTACTTC CASSLRDTQETQYF
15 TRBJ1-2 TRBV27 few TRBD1 TGTGCCAGCAGTTCGGACAGGGTGCTTCGATATGGCTACACCTTC CASSSDRVLRYGYTF
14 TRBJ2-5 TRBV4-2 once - TGTGCCAGCAGTCAGACTTCCCTAGGGGAGACCCAGTACTTC CASSQTSLGETQYF
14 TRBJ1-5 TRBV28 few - TGTGCCAGCAGTTTATTCCGGGGTAATCAGCCCCAGCATTTT CASSLFRGNQPQHF
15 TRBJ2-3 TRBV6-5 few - TGTGCCAGCAGTTATAGGGGGGGAAGGGCAGATACGCAGTATTTT CASSYRGGRADTQYF
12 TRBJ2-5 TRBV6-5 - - TGTGCCAGCAGTTCGGACGAAGAGACCCAGTACTTC CASSSDEETQYF
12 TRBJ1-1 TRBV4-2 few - TGTGCCAGCAGCCAGGGGAGTCTAGAGGCTTTCTTT CASSQGSLEAFF
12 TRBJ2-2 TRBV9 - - TGTGCCAGCAGCGTAGGTTCCGGGGAGCTGTTTTTT CASSVGSGELFF
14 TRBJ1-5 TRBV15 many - TGTGCCACCAGCAGCGGAGGGAGGGGTCAGCCCCAGCATTTT CATSSGGRGQPQHF
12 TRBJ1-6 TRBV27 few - TGTGCCAGCAGTTTATTTGGTTCACCCCTCCACTTT CASSLFGSPLHF
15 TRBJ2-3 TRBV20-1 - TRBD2 TGCAGTGCTAGAGTAGCGGGAGGGCCAGGTGATACGCAGTATTTT CSARVAGGPGDTQYF
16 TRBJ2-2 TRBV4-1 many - TGCGCCAGCAGCCAAGATTATCGGGGAGTCACCGGGGAGCTGTTTTTT CASSQDYRGVTGELFF
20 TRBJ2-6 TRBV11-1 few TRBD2 TGTGCCAGCAGCTTAAGCTTTTTGGGACTACGGGACTCTGGGGCCAACGTCCTGACTTTC CASSLSFLGLRDSGANVLTF
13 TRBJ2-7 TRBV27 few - TGTGCCAGCAAAGACCAGTACCTCTACGAGCAGTACTTC CASKDQYLYEQYF